This T cell receptor beta chain was captured by sequencing in a study of T cells in Graves' hyperthyroidism and ophthalmopathy. Study summary: Prior to any treatment, at the point of initial diagnosis, peripheral blood was collected. Regarding the study as a whole: It was a median about 7.1 months before onset that the model predicted ophthalmopathy.

With respect to this clonotype: Its antigen remains unknown.

Amplified regions were TCR beta CDR3 sequences from RNA transcripts. RT-PCR in the first round (using the HTBI primer set) targeted the TCR CDR3. TCRdb processed the multiplex PCR reads anew with MiXCR; each CDR3 protein has one entry. The sample yields some 420,000 distinct CDR3 sequences, about 13% seen once. Exclusion criteria comprised uncontrolled infection, other autoimmune disease, pregnancy or lactation. PBMCs were collected from an approximately 9.3 ml volume of fresh peripheral blood. V dropped 0 bases and J dropped 6 bases, with 9 bases sitting between them. The germline CDR1 and CDR2 sequences are SGHDT and YYEEEE. The CDR3 has 14 residues.

The sequence was collected from a woman aged 18-29 years with Graves' hyperthyroidism. This sequence joins TRBV5-6 and TRBJ2-2, with unresolved D. Sequenced: blood. The CDR3 loop reads CASSLGRGPGELFF. The CDR3 DNA follows: TGTGCCAGCAGCTTGGGACGTGGACCCGGGGAGCTGTTTTTT.